This T cell receptor beta chain appears in the sequencing data of a study of blood T cell repertoires in COVID-19. Study at large: From T cells, B-cell-depleted T cells, or PBMCs came the material, which was cDNA or gDNA.

Individuals aged about 18 to 100 years were recruited from 24 US areas. Self-reported history from a screening survey and questionnaire set each donor's cohort. V gave up 0 bases and J gave up 2 bases, with 7 bases separating them. This CDR3 has 13 residues. The germline V gene has CDR1 GTSNPN and CDR2 SVGIG (reference sequence). The authors' processing: By means of reference gene primer amplification, nucleated cell counts were estimated. Sequenced by immunoSEQ multiplex PCR; TCRdb stores in-frame clones only, minus some. The V and J calls and the clone size are those of that table, but D and trimming were determined from the DNA. The data hold over 200,000 clones, with about 87% observed a single time.

Sequencing input: PBMCs or T cells enriched from blood (not recorded which). The sequence came from a man between 18 and 29 years old with acute COVID-19. V usage is TRBV30 and J usage is TRBJ1-2; D is unclear. CDR3 residues: CAWSVGLNYGYTF. The CDR3 DNA reads as TGTGCCTGGAGTGTAGGACTAAACTATGGCTACACCTTC.